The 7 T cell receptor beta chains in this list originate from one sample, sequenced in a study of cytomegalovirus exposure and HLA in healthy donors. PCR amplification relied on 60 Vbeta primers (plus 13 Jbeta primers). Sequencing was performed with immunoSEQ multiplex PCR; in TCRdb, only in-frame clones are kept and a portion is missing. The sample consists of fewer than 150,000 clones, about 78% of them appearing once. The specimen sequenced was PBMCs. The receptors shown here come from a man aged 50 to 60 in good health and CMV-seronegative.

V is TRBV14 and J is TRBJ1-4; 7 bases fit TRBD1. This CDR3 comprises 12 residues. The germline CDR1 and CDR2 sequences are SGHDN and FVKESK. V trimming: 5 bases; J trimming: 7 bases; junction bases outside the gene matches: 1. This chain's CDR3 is CASSAGGEKLFF. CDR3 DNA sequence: TGTGCCAGCAGCGCAGGGGGTGAAAAACTGTTTTTT.

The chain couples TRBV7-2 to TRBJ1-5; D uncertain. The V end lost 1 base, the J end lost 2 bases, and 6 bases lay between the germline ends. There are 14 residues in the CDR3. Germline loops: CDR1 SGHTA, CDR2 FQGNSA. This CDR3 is CASSLDAGNQPQHF. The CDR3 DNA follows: TGTGCCAGCAGCTTAGACGCGGGCAATCAGCCCCAGCATTTT.

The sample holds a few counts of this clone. Here the CDR3 DNA reads TGTGCCAGCAGCGATTTAGCGGGAGTTTACGAGCAGTACTTC. Residues: CASSDLAGVYEQYF. This chain links TRBV5-4 with TRBJ2-7; 9 bases agree with TRBD2. Trimming removed 4 bases from V and 4 bases from J; junction bases left unmatched: 6. This CDR3 is 14 amino acids long. Germline assignment: CDR1 SGHNT and CDR2 YYREEE (reference sequence).

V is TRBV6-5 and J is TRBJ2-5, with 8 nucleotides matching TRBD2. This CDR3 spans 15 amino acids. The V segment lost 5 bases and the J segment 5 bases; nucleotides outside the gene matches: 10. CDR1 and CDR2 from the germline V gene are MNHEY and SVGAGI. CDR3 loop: CASSSGGESWETQYF. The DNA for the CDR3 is TGTGCCAGCAGTAGCGGGGGCGAAAGCTGGGAGACCCAGTACTTC.

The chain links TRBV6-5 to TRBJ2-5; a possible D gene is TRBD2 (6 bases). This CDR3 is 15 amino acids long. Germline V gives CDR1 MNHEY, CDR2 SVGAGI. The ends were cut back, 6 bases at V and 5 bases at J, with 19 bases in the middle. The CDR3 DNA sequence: TGTGCCAGCAGCCCGGGACTGTCTGGGGTGGAGACCCAGTACTTC. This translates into CASSPGLSGVETQYF.

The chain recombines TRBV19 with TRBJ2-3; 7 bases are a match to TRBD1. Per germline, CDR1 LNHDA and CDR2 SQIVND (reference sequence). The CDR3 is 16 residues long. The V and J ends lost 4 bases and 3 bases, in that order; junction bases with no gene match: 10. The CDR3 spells CASSTPGTVFTDTQYF. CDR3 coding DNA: TGTGCCAGTAGTACCCCCGGGACAGTATTTACAGATACGCAGTATTTT.

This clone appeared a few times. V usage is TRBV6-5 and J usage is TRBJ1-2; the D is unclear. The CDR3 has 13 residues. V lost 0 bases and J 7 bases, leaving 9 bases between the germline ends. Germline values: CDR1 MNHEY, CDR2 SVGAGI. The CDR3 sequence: CASSYSIASGYTF. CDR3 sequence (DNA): TGTGCCAGCAGTTACTCGATAGCTTCTGGCTACACCTTC.